The 32 T cell receptor beta chains below come from one sample, sequenced in a study of blood T cell repertoires in COVID-19. The data were produced by immunoSEQ multiplex PCR, yet TCRdb's version contains in-frame clones alone and is incomplete. The sample has more than 150,000 clones, approximately 81% seen once. The sequenced sample was peripheral blood. The receptor source for this set is a man younger than 30 with active or convalescent COVID-19.

The rearrangement joins TRBV7-2 to TRBJ2-3; TRBD2 aligns across 10 bases. Looked up from germline, CDR1 is SGHTA and CDR2 is FQGNSA. The V and J ends lost 5 bases and 2 bases, in that order; junction bases with no gene match: 7. The CDR3 length is 16 residues. CDR3 bases: TGTGCCAGCAGCATCGTACTAGCGGGGTACACAGATACGCAGTATTTT. It translates to CASSIVLAGYTDTQYF. Drawing the rest from reference TRBV7-2 and TRBJ2-3, the complete variable domain is GAGVSQSPSNKVTEKGKDVELRCDPISGHTALYWYRQSLGQGLEFLIYFQGNSAPDKSGLPSDRFSAERTGGSVSTLTIQRTQQEDSAVYLCASSIVLAGYTDTQYFGPGTRLTVL.

The J gene is TRBJ1-2, the V gene TRBV9; D is unclear. Germline lookup yields CDR1 SGDLS and CDR2 YYNGEE. Trimming shortened V by 0 bases and J by 5 bases, and 8 bases separated the two germline ends. The CDR3 runs 13 residues. The CDR3 DNA reads TGTGCCAGCAGCGTAGATCTAGATTATGGCTACACCTTC. Its translation is CASSVDLDYGYTF.

The rearrangement links TRBV13 to TRBJ2-5, with a tentative D call TRBD2 (6 bases). CDR1 and CDR2 (germline): PRHDT, FYEKMQ (reference sequence). This CDR3 has 14 residues. Trimming stripped 3 bases from V and 4 bases from J, with 12 bases between. The CDR3 sequence is CASSFLLAGETQYF. CDR3 nucleotides: TGTGCCAGCAGCTTTTTACTAGCCGGAGAGACCCAGTACTTC.

The rearrangement uses TRBV3-1 (or the pseudogene TRBV3-2) and TRBJ2-6; D is unclear. Trimming removed 4 bases at V and 2 bases at J, with 6 bases between. Germline V lookup: CDR1 LGHDT, CDR2 YNNKEL (reference sequence). The CDR3 runs 14 residues. The CDR3 protein is CASSLVAGANVLTF. As DNA, the CDR3 is TGTGCCAGCAGCCTTGTAGCTGGGGCCAACGTCCTGACTTTC.

V and J are TRBV28 and TRBJ2-7; 12 nucleotides agree with TRBD2. Germline V gene sequence: CDR1 MDHEN, CDR2 SYDVKM. The CDR3 is 15 residues long. V was pared by 4 bases and J by 4 bases, with 5 bases of the junction left unmatched. The CDR3 loop reads CASSSVLAGGYEQYF. The DNA of the CDR3 is TGTGCCAGCAGTTCCGTACTAGCGGGAGGATACGAGCAGTACTTC.

The V and J genes are TRBV5-1 and TRBJ1-3; D uncertain. Germline V gives CDR1 SGHRS, CDR2 YFSETQ. V lost 1 base and J lost 2, with 13 bases in between. This CDR3 is built from 16 residues. CDR3 protein: CASSLNPPEAGNTIYF. The CDR3 DNA sequence: TGCGCCAGCAGCTTGAACCCGCCAGAGGCTGGAAACACCATATATTTT.

The V gene is TRBV19, the J gene TRBJ2-1, with 12 bases matching TRBD2. The junction had 7 bases not matched to a gene; V was cut back by 6 bases and J by 7 bases. CDR1 LNHDA and CDR2 SQIVND come from the germline V gene (reference sequence). CDR3 length: 15 amino acids. The chain's CDR3 is CASRPLAGGDNEQFF. CDR3 bases: TGTGCCAGTAGACCCCTAGCGGGAGGGGATAATGAGCAGTTCTTC.

The genes are TRBV6-1 and TRBJ1-4; D not certain. Germline assignment: CDR1 MNHNS and CDR2 SASEGT. The V end was cut by 0 bases, the J end by 3 bases, with 11 bases between. CDR3 length equals 16 residues. CDR3: CASSEAYRPANEKLFF. For the CDR3, the DNA is TGTGCCAGCAGTGAAGCTTACCGTCCGGCTAATGAAAAACTGTTTTTT.

The chain employs TRBV29-1 and TRBJ2-2; D may be TRBD2 (6 bases). In germline, CDR1 is SQVTM, CDR2 ANQGSEA. Trimming removed 7 bases at V and 7 bases at J, with 13 bases between. The CDR3 sequence is 12 residues long. CDR3 in DNA: TGCAGCGCTGGGGGGTTTGGCGGGGAGCTGTTTTTT. This codes for CSAGGFGGELFF.

V usage is TRBV27 and J usage is TRBJ1-6, with 9 bases matching TRBD1. The ends lost 6 bases at V and 9 bases at J; junction bases unmatched: 15. Germline CDR1 reads MNHEY; CDR2 reads SMNVEV (reference sequence). The CDR3 extends over 17 amino acids. The CDR3 loop reads CASSPDRGISGVSPLHF. In nucleotides, the CDR3 is TGTGCCAGCAGCCCGGACAGGGGAATTTCCGGGGTTTCACCCCTCCACTTT.

This chain connects TRBV7-8 to TRBJ2-2; 7 positions agree with TRBD2. Germline V gene lookup returns CDR1 SGHVS and CDR2 FQNEAQ. This CDR3 region has 16 residues. V lost 4 bases and J lost 3; bases outside the gene matches: 8. The CDR3: CASSSMTSRYTGELFF. DNA of the CDR3: TGTGCCAGCAGCTCTATGACTAGCAGGTACACCGGGGAGCTGTTTTTT.

J is TRBJ2-7 and V is TRBV15, with 9 bases that match TRBD2. CDR1 and CDR2 from the germline V gene are LNHNV and YYDKDF (reference sequence). The CDR3 runs 14 residues. J lost 5 bases, V lost 4 bases, and 6 bases had no gene match. In nucleotides, the CDR3 is TGTGCCACCAGCATTAGCGGGAGAAAACACGAGCAGTACTTC. This translates into CATSISGRKHEQYF.

The genes are TRBV6-1 and TRBJ1-2, with D unresolved. The CDR3 runs 14 residues. The germline V and J ends were trimmed by 0 bases and 2 bases, with 7 bases remaining between them. CDR1 and CDR2 (germline): MNHNS, SASEGT. CDR3 nucleotides: TGTGCCAGCAGTGAAGCAATGGCAAACTATGGCTACACCTTC. Amino acid sequence: CASSEAMANYGYTF.

This clone was picked up one time. CDR3 in DNA: TGTGCCAGCATGGATGCGGGGGGTTACAATGAGCAGTTCTTC. Protein: CASMDAGGYNEQFF. The rearrangement links TRBV6-5 to TRBJ2-1; 8 bases map to TRBD2. The CDR3 runs 14 residues. Germline V gene data show CDR1 as MNHEY and CDR2 as SVGAGI. J gave up 4 bases and V 7 bases, and 6 bases lay outside the gene matches.

This clone was seen once. V usage is TRBV7-8 and J usage is TRBJ1-6, with unresolved D. Germline values: CDR1 SGHVS, CDR2 FQNEAQ. The CDR3 loop spans 13 amino acids. Trimming pared 5 bases from V and 9 bases from J, leaving 11 bases between. CDR3: CASSSREVSPLHF. The CDR3 DNA sequence: TGTGCCAGCAGCAGTCGGGAAGTTTCACCCCTCCACTTT.

There are a few counts of this clone. The genes are TRBV18 and TRBJ1-1; the D is unclear. There are 13 residues in the CDR3. Germline CDR1 reads KGHSH; CDR2 reads LQKENI. Trimming pared 2 bases from V and 5 bases from J, leaving 9 bases between. CDR3 DNA sequence: TGTGCCAGCTCACCATTACGCGAGACTGAAGCTTTCTTT. The encoded protein is CASSPLRETEAFF.

The V and J genes are TRBV6-2 or TRBV6-3 and TRBJ1-2; D is undetermined. The V gene's germline CDR1 is MNHEY and CDR2 SVGEGT. The ends were cut back, 1 base at V and 4 bases at J, with 10 bases in the middle. The CDR3 consists of 14 residues. For the CDR3, the DNA is TGTGCCAGCAGTTACTTCGGCGGAAGCTATGGCTACACCTTC. Translated, it gives CASSYFGGSYGYTF.

There are a few counts of this clone. The rearrangement uses TRBV11-2 and TRBJ2-7; no definite D call. There are 14 residues in the CDR3. V was trimmed by 2 bases and J by 2 bases, leaving 10 bases between them. Looked up from germline, CDR1 is SGHAT and CDR2 is FQNNGV. DNA of the CDR3: TGTGCCAGCAGCTTAAGTAACAGAGCCTACGAGCAGTACTTC. Protein sequence: CASSLSNRAYEQYF.

The genes are TRBV5-1 and TRBJ1-1, with a weak D call TRBD1 (6 bases). Germline V gene data show CDR1 as SGHRS and CDR2 as YFSETQ. This CDR3 is 14 amino acids long. V lost 3 bases and J lost 4, with 13 bases in between. CDR3 in DNA: TGCGCCAGCAGCTCGGACAGTTCTCCCACTGAAGCTTTCTTT. Protein product: CASSSDSSPTEAFF.

This chain joins TRBV2 and TRBJ2-6; D is ambiguous. Germline V gene data show CDR1 as SNHLY and CDR2 as FYNNEI. Trimming cost V 4 bases and J 3 bases, with 10 bases left between them. The CDR3 extends over 15 amino acids. CDR3: CASSAYNRGANVLTF. The CDR3 DNA follows: TGTGCCAGCAGTGCTTACAATCGTGGGGCCAACGTCCTGACTTTC.

V usage is TRBV10-2 and J usage is TRBJ1-2, with 8 nucleotides matching TRBD1. Germline trimming cut 2 bases from V and 7 bases from J; bases unmatched to any gene: 3. The CDR3 spans 13 residues. CDR1 and CDR2 (germline): WSHSY, SAAADI. The DNA for the CDR3 is TGCGCCAGCAGTGAGGCAGGGGGCCCTGGCTACACCTTC. Translating it yields CASSEAGGPGYTF.

The V gene is TRBV10-1, the J gene TRBJ2-5; 7 nucleotides line up with TRBD1. Germline-derived CDR1 and CDR2 are WNHNN and SYGVQD (reference sequence). The CDR3 has 13 amino acids. Unmatched junction bases numbered 1, after V lost 6 bases and J lost 0 bases. As DNA, the CDR3 is TGCGCCAGCAGCGGACAGGACCAAGAGACCCAGTACTTC. As protein: CASSGQDQETQYF.

The chain carries TRBV3-1 (or the pseudogene TRBV3-2) and TRBJ2-5; D gene uncertain. Germline CDR1 and CDR2: LGHDT and YNNKEL (reference sequence). The CDR3 has 15 amino acids. V lost 0 bases and J lost 5, with 13 bases in between. The DNA of the CDR3 is TGTGCCAGCAGCCAAGATTTGGCTAGGTGGGAGACCCAGTACTTC. Residues: CASSQDLARWETQYF.

The chain uses TRBV19 and TRBJ1-1; maybe TRBD1 (5 bases). This CDR3 has 14 residues. Germline values: CDR1 LNHDA, CDR2 SQIVND (reference sequence). V was shortened by 5 bases and J by 0 bases, with 10 bases between the two germline ends. The CDR3 DNA sequence: TGTGCCAGTAGTTGGGGCAGAGTGAACACTGAAGCTTTCTTT. Its translation is CASSWGRVNTEAFF.

J is TRBJ1-5 and V is TRBV30; D is perhaps TRBD1 (6 bases). The V end lost 2 bases, the J end lost 5 bases, and 16 bases lay between the germline ends. Germline CDR1 is GTSNPN and CDR2 is SVGIG (reference sequence). This CDR3 region has 15 residues. This CDR3 reads CAWSWSGGADQPQHF. In nucleotides, the CDR3 is TGTGCCTGGAGTTGGAGCGGGGGGGCGGATCAGCCCCAGCATTTT.

CDR3 DNA: TGCGCCAGCAGCCAAGATGGACAGGGTCTTGGGGATACGCAGTATTTT. This sequence encodes CASSQDGQGLGDTQYF. The chain combines TRBV4-3 with TRBJ2-3, with 8 bases lining up with TRBD1. The trim removed 0 bases at V and 6 bases at J, leaving 8 bases unmatched. Germline V gene lookup returns CDR1 LGHNA and CDR2 YSLEER. CDR3 size: 16 residues.

J is TRBJ2-7 and V is TRBV19, with D possibly TRBD2 on 5 matching bases. The CDR3 extends over 13 amino acids. Germline V gene sequence: CDR1 LNHDA, CDR2 SQIVND (reference sequence). The V end was cut by 6 bases, the J end by 7 bases, with 16 bases between. CDR3 amino acids: CASSRLDGGEQYF. DNA of the CDR3: TGTGCCAGTAGCCGACTGGACGGCGGGGAGCAGTACTTC. The full variable domain, with the rest looked up from reference TRBV19 and TRBJ2-7, is DGGITQSPKYLFRKEGQNVTLSCEQNLNHDAMYWYRQDPGQGLRLIYYSQIVNDFQKGDIAEGYSVSREKKESFPLTVTSAQKNPTAFYLCASSRLDGGEQYFGPGTRLTVT.

The chain links TRBV29-1 to TRBJ1-5; 7 nucleotides match TRBD1. The CDR3 extends over 13 amino acids. V shed 6 bases, J shed 4 bases, and the junction held 6 bases outside the gene matches. Looked up from germline, CDR1 is SQVTM and CDR2 is ANQGSEA. This CDR3 is CSVSQGNNQPQHF. In DNA form, the CDR3 reads TGCAGCGTCTCACAGGGGAATAATCAGCCCCAGCATTTT. The full variable domain, its missing parts supplied by reference TRBV29-1 and TRBJ1-5, is SAVISQKPSRDICQRGTSLTIQCQVDSQVTMMFWYRQQPGQSLTLIATANQGSEATYESGFVIDKFPISRPNLTFSTLTVSNMSPEDSSIYLCSVSQGNNQPQHFGDGTRLSIL.

J is TRBJ2-7 and V is TRBV19, with D perhaps TRBD1 (5 bases). CDR3 length: 13 residues. V was cut by 4 bases and J by 2 bases, with 9 bases left in between. The V gene's germline CDR1 is LNHDA and CDR2 SQIVND (reference sequence). The CDR3 sequence: CASSRTYTYEQYF. DNA for the CDR3: TGTGCCAGTAGTAGGACATACACCTACGAGCAGTACTTC.

The chain employs TRBV5-1 and TRBJ1-1; 10 nucleotides agree with TRBD1. The CDR3 consists of 17 residues. Germline V CDR1 and CDR2: SGHRS, YFSETQ. J gave up 1 base and V 0 bases, and 6 bases lay outside the gene matches. The CDR3, as DNA: TGCGCCAGCAGCTTGGTGGTGACAGGGGGCGGGAACACTGAAGCTTTCTTT. Protein sequence: CASSLVVTGGGNTEAFF.

The chain has TRBV3-1 (or the pseudogene TRBV3-2) and TRBJ1-5; 10 positions match TRBD1. After removal of 4 bases from V and 4 bases from J, the junction contained 4 bases not matched to a gene. The CDR3 is 15 amino acids. Germline V CDR1 and CDR2: LGHDT, YNNKEL (reference sequence). Here the CDR3 reads CASSPTGGRNQPQHF. In DNA, the CDR3 is TGTGCCAGCAGCCCGACAGGGGGCCGAAATCAGCCCCAGCATTTT.

The sample holds one count of this clone. V is TRBV11-2 and J is TRBJ1-4; 9 bases match TRBD1. The CDR3 runs to 18 residues. CDR1 SGHAT and CDR2 FQNNGV come from the germline V gene. Unmatched junction bases numbered 13, after V lost 3 bases and J lost 5 bases. The CDR3 sequence is CASSLGRQGGVRNEKLFF. The DNA of the CDR3 is TGTGCCAGCAGCTTGGGAAGACAGGGGGGCGTCAGGAATGAAAAACTGTTTTTT.